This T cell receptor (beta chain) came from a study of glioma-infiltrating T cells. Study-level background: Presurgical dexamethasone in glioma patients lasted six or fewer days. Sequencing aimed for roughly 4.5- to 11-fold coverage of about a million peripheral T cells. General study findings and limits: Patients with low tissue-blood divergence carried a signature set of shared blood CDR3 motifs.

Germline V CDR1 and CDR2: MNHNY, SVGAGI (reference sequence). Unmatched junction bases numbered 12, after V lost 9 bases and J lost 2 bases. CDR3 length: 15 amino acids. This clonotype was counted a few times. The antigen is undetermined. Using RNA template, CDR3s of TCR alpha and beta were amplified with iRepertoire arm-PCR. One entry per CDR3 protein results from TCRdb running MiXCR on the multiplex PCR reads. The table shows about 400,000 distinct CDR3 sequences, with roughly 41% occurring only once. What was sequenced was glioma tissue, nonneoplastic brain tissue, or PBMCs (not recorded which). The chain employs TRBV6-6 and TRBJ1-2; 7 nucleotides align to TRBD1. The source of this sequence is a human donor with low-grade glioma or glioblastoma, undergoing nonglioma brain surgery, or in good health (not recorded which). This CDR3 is CASSSGGNLNYGYTF. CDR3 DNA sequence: TGTGCCAGTAGCTCAGGGGGGAATTTGAACTATGGCTACACCTTC.